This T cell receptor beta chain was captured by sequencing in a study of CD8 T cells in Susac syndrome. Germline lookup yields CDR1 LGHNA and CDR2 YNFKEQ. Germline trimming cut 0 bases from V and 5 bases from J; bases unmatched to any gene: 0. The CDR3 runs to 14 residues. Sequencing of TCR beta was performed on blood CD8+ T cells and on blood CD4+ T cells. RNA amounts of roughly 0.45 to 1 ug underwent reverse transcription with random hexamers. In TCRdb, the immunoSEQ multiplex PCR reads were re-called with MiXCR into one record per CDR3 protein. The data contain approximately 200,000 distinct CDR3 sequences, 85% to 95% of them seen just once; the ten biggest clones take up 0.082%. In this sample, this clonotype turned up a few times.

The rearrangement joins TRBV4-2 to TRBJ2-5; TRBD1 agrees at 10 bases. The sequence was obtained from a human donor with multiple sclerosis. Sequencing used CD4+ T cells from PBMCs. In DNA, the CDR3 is TGTGCCAGCAGCCAAGAGGACAGGGGGGAGACCCAGTACTTC. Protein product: CASSQEDRGETQYF.